This T cell receptor beta chain was recovered during a study of cytomegalovirus exposure and HLA in healthy donors. Germline V CDR1 and CDR2: KGHSH, LQKENI. The CDR3 contains 15 residues. Trimming removed 5 bases from V and 1 base from J, with 12 bases in between. The PCR used 60 Vbeta and 13 Jbeta primers. Clones were read by immunoSEQ multiplex PCR, and TCRdb kept only the in-frame ones, dropping some. The data contain about 160,000 clones, around four fifths of them singletons. The source of this sequence is a female donor in good health and CMV-seronegative. The chain uses TRBV18 and TRBJ1-5; weak D call: TRBD1 (6 bases). The specimen was PBMCs. As DNA, the CDR3 is TGTGCCAGCTCATCGGACAGCCTAAGCAATCAGCCCCAGCATTTT. It translates to CASSSDSLSNQPQHF.